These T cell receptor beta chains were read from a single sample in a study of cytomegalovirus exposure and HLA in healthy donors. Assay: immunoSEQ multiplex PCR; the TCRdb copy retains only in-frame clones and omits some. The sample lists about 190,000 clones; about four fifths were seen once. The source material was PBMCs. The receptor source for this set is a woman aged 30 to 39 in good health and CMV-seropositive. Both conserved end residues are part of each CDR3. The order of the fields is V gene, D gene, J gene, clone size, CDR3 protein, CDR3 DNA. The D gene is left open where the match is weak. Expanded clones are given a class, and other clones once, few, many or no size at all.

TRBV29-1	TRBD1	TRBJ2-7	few	CSVDATGQSYEQYF	TGCAGCGTTGACGCGACAGGGCAATCCTACGAGCAGTACTTC
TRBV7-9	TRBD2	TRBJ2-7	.	CASSPVRLAGPPYEQYF	TGTGCCAGCAGCCCGGTTAGACTAGCGGGACCTCCCTACGAGCAGTACTTC
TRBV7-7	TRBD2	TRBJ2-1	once	CASSLTTSGGHEQFF	TGTGCTAGCAGCCTAACGACTAGCGGGGGTCATGAGCAGTTCTTC
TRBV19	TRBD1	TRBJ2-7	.	CASGWTGGVEQYF	TGTGCCAGTGGATGGACAGGGGGAGTCGAGCAGTACTTC
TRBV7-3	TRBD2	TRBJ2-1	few	CASSLTASGHNEQFF	TGTGCCAGCAGCTTAACGGCTAGCGGGCACAATGAGCAGTTCTTC
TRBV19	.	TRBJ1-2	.	CASKEQGDDGYTF	TGTGCCAGTAAGGAACAGGGAGATGATGGCTACACCTTC
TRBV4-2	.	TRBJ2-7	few	CASSQAGLSSYEQYF	TGTGCCAGCAGCCAAGCCGGGTTGAGCTCCTACGAGCAGTACTTC
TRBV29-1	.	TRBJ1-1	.	CGVYKNTEAFF	TGCGGCGTTTACAAGAACACTGAAGCTTTCTTT
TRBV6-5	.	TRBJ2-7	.	CASSYNTGYSYEQYF	TGTGCCAGCAGTTACAATACAGGATACTCCTACGAGCAGTACTTC
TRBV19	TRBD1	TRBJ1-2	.	CASSIVYRGGYTF	TGTGCCAGTAGTATAGTCTACAGGGGAGGCTACACCTTC
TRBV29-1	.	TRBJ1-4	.	CSVAGVGEKLFF	TGCAGCGTAGCAGGGGTAGGTGAAAAACTGTTTTTT
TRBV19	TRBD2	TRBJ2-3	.	CASKSGAIDTQYF	TGTGCCAGTAAAAGCGGGGCCATAGATACGCAGTATTTT
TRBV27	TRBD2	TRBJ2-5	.	CASSLYWRGNYQETQYF	TGTGCCAGCAGTTTATATTGGCGGGGGAACTACCAAGAGACCCAGTACTTC
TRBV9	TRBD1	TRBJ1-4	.	CASSATGRSNEKLFF	TGTGCCAGCAGCGCGACAGGGAGGAGTAATGAAAAACTGTTTTTT
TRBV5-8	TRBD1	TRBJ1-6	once	CASSLWDRVSPLHF	TGTGCCAGCAGCTTGTGGGACAGGGTCTCACCCCTCCACTTT
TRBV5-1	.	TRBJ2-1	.	CASRRGGSYNEQFF	TGCGCCAGCAGGAGGGGGGGGTCCTACAATGAGCAGTTCTTC
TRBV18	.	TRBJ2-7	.	CASSPADGDYEQYF	TGTGCCAGCTCACCGGCCGACGGGGACTACGAGCAGTACTTC
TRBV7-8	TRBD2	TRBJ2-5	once	CASSLLAGEETQYF	TGTGCCAGCAGCCTACTAGCGGGAGAAGAGACCCAGTACTTC
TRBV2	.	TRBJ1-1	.	CASLLGGNTEAFF	TGTGCCAGCCTGCTGGGGGGGAACACTGAAGCTTTCTTT
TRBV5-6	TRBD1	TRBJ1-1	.	CASTVEGAVRGAFF	TGTGCCAGCACCGTAGAGGGGGCCGTACGGGGAGCTTTCTTT
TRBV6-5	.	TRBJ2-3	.	CASNQGLEADTQYF	TGTGCCAGCAACCAGGGGCTAGAGGCGGATACGCAGTATTTT
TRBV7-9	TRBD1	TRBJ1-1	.	CASSPRTGREGEATEAFF	TGTGCCAGCAGCCCCCGGACAGGGAGGGAGGGCGAGGCGACTGAAGCTTTCTTT
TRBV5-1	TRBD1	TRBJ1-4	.	CASSTQGAGEKLFF	TGCGCCAGCAGCACCCAGGGGGCTGGTGAAAAACTGTTTTTT
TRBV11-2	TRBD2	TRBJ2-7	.	CASSLTSGRASYEQYF	TGTGCCAGCAGCTTGACCAGCGGGAGGGCCTCCTACGAGCAGTACTTC
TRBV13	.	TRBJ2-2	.	CASPGVNTGELFF	TGTGCCAGCCCGGGGGTAAACACCGGGGAGCTGTTTTTT
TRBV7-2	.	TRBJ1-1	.	CASSLGLGRAEAFF	TGTGCCAGCAGCTTGGGACTGGGTAGGGCTGAAGCTTTCTTT
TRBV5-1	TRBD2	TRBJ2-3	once	CASSRGLAGGTDTQYF	TGCGCCAGCAGCCGAGGACTAGCGGGAGGCACAGATACGCAGTATTTT
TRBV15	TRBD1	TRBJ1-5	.	CATAMGTGDYQPQHF	TGTGCCACCGCGATGGGGACAGGGGATTATCAGCCCCAGCATTTT
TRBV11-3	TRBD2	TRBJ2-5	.	CASSPSAGGVGETQYF	TGTGCCAGCAGCCCCAGTGCGGGGGGGGTCGGAGAGACCCAGTACTTC
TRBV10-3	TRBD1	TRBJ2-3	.	CAISERDRGADTQYF	TGTGCCATCAGTGAGCGGGACAGAGGCGCAGATACGCAGTATTTT
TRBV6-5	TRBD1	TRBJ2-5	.	CASSPGGGKTQYF	TGTGCCAGCAGCCCAGGGGGCGGGAAGACCCAGTACTTC
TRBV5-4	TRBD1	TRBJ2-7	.	CASSGQDTYEQYF	TGTGCCAGCAGTGGACAGGATACCTACGAGCAGTACTTC
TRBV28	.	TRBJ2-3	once	CASRALVDTQYF	TGTGCCAGCAGAGCTTTGGTAGATACGCAGTATTTT
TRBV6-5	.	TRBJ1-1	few	CASRSTGGEAFF	TGTGCCAGCAGGTCCACGGGGGGTGAAGCTTTCTTT
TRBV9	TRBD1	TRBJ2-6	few	CASSVLSGTGTSGANVLTF	TGTGCCAGCAGCGTCCTTTCCGGGACAGGTACATCTGGGGCCAACGTCCTGACTTTC
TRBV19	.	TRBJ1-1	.	CPGWDKNTEAFF	TGTCCCGGGTGGGACAAGAACACTGAAGCTTTCTTT
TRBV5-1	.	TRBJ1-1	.	CASSLGFGEAFF	TGCGCCAGCAGCTTGGGATTCGGTGAAGCTTTCTTT
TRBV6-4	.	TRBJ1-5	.	CASSEIYSNQPQHF	TGTGCCAGCAGTGAGATCTATAGCAATCAGCCCCAGCATTTT
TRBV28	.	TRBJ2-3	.	CASSHGGSSTDTQYF	TGTGCCAGCAGCCATGGAGGCAGCAGCACAGATACGCAGTATTTT
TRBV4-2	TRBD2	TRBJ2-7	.	CASSQESLGGRNYEQYF	TGTGCCAGCAGCCAAGAGTCCTTGGGCGGGAGGAACTACGAGCAGTACTTC
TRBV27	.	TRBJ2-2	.	CASRLQGPGELFF	TGTGCCAGCAGATTACAGGGTCCCGGGGAGCTGTTTTTT
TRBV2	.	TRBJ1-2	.	CASSEGRGGNYGYTF	TGTGCCAGCAGTGAGGGTAGGGGAGGTAACTATGGCTACACCTTC
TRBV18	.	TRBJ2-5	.	CASSPTPAPGTQYF	TGTGCCAGCTCACCCACACCGGCCCCGGGGACCCAGTACTTC
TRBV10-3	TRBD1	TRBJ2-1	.	CAISGTGWFF	TGTGCCATCAGCGGGACAGGGTGGTTCTTC
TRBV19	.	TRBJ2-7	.	CASSVVMGGYEQYF	TGTGCCAGTAGTGTAGTGATGGGGGGTTACGAGCAGTACTTC
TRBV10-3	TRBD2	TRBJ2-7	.	CAIREPGLAGRDEQYF	TGTGCCATCAGGGAACCGGGACTAGCGGGAAGAGATGAGCAGTACTTC
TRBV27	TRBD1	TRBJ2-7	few	CASSFLDRVYEQYF	TGTGCCAGCAGTTTCTTGGACAGGGTCTACGAGCAGTACTTC
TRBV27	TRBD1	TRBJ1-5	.	CASSLRQGNQPQHF	TGTGCCAGCAGTTTAAGACAGGGGAATCAGCCCCAGCATTTT
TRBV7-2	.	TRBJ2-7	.	CASTLSTGRYEQYF	TGTGCCAGCACCCTCTCGACAGGACGCTACGAGCAGTACTTC
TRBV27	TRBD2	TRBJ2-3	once	CASIAGGSTDTQYF	TGTGCCAGCATCGCGGGAGGATCCACAGATACGCAGTATTTT
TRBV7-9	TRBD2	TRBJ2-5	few	CASSNGRAQETQYF	TGTGCCAGCAGCAACGGGAGGGCGCAAGAGACCCAGTACTTC
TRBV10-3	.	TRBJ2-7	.	CAISVGTSSYEQYF	TGTGCCATCAGTGTAGGGACTTCATCCTACGAGCAGTACTTC
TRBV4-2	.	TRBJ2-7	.	CASREQGLAYEQYF	TGTGCCAGCAGGGAACAGGGCCTAGCCTACGAGCAGTACTTC
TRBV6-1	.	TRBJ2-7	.	CASRAFYEQYF	TGTGCCAGCAGGGCATTTTACGAGCAGTACTTC
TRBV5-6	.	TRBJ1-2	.	CASSLGQSNYGYTF	TGTGCCAGCAGCTTGGGGCAATCTAACTATGGCTACACCTTC
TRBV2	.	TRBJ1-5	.	CASSNLRQSNQPQHF	TGTGCCAGCTCCAACCTTCGACAGAGCAATCAGCCCCAGCATTTT
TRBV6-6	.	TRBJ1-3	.	CASSPKPNTIYF	TGTGCCAGCAGCCCTAAGCCAAACACCATATATTTT
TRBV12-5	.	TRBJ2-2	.	CASALGGANTGELFF	TGTGCTAGTGCCCTGGGAGGAGCGAACACCGGGGAGCTGTTTTTT
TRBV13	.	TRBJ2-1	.	CASEESSYNEQFF	TGTGCCAGCGAGGAGAGCTCCTACAATGAGCAGTTCTTC